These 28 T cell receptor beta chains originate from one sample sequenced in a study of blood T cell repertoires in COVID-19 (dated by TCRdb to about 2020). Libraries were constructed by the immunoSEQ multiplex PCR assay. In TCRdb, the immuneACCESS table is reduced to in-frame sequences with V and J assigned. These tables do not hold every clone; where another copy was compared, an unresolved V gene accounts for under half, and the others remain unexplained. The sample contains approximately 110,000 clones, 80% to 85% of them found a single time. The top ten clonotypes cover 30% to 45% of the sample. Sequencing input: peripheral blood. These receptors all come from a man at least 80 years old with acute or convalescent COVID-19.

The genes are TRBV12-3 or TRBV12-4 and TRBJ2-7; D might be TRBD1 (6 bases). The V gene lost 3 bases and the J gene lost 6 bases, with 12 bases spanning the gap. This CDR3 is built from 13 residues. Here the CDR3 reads CASSLISGAEQYF. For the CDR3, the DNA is TGTGCCAGCAGTTTGATCTCAGGGGCCGAGCAGTACTTC.

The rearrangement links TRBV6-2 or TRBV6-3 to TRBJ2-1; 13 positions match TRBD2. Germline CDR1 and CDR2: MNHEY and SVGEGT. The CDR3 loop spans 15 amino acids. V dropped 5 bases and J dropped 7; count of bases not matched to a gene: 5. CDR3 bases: TGTGCCAGCAGTCCACTAGCGGGAGGGGGAAATGAGCAGTTCTTC. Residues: CASSPLAGGGNEQFF.

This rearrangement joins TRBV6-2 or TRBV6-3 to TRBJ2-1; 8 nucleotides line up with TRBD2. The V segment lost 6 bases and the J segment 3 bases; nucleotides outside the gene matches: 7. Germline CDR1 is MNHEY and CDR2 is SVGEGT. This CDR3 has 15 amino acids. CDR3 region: CASSERGLVYNEQFF. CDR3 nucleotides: TGTGCCAGCAGCGAAAGGGGACTAGTCTACAATGAGCAGTTCTTC.

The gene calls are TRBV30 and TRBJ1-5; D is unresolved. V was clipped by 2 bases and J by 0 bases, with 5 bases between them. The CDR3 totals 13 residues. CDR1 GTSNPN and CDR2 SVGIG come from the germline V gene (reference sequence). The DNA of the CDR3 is TGTGCCTGGAGTATAAATAGCAATCAGCCCCAGCATTTT. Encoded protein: CAWSINSNQPQHF.

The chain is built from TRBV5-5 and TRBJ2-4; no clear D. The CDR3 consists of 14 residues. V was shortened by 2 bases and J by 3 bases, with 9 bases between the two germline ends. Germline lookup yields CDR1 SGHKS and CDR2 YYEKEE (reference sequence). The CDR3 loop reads CASSFPGGKNIQYF. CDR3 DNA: TGTGCCAGCAGCTTCCCTGGCGGCAAAAACATTCAGTACTTC.

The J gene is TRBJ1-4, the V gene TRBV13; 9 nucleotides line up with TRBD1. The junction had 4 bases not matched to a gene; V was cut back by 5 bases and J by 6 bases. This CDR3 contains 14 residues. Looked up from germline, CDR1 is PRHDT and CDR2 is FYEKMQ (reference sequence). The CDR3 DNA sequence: TGTGCCAGCAGCAGCCGGGACAGGGATGAAAAACTGTTTTTT. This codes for CASSSRDRDEKLFF.

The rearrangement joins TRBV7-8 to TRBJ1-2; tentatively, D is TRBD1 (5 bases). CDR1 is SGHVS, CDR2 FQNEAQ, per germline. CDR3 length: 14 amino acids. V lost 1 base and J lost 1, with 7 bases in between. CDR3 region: CASSLDQGNYGYTF. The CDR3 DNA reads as TGTGCCAGCAGCTTAGACCAGGGTAACTATGGCTACACCTTC.

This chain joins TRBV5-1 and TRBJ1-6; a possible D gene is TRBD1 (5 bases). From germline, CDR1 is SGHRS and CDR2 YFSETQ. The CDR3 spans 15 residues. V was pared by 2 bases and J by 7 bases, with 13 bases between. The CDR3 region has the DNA TGCGCCAGCAGCTTAAGTTCTGCAGGGAATTCACCCCTCCACTTT. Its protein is CASSLSSAGNSPLHF.

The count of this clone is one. The CDR3 loop reads CASNKQGGLTDTQYF. CDR3 coding DNA: TGTGCCAGCAATAAACAGGGAGGGCTCACAGATACGCAGTATTTT. This rearrangement joins TRBV2 to TRBJ2-3, with D possibly matching TRBD2 (7 bases). Trimming cost V 7 bases and J 2 bases, with 16 bases left between them. The CDR3 is made up of 15 amino acids. Germline loops: CDR1 SNHLY, CDR2 FYNNEI.

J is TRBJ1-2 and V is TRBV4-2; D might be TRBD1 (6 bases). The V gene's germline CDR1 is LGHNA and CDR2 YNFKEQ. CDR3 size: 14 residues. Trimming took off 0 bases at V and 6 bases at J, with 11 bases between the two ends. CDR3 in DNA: TGTGCCAGCAGCCAAGATACAGGGTTTGATGGCTACACCTTC. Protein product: CASSQDTGFDGYTF.

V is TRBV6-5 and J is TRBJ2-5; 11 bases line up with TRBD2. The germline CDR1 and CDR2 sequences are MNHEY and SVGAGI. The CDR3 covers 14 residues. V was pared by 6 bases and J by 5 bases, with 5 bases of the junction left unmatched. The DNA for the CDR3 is TGTGCCAGCAGATTAGCGGGAGGGCCCGAGACCCAGTACTTC. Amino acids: CASRLAGGPETQYF.

In nucleotides, the CDR3 is TGTGCCAGCACCCCTGACAGTACCAATCAGCCCCAGCATTTT. Its protein is CASTPDSTNQPQHF. The chain employs TRBV28 and TRBJ1-5; D might be TRBD1 (5 bases). The V end was cut by 7 bases, the J end by 3 bases, with 13 bases between. The CDR3 has 14 amino acids. Germline values: CDR1 MDHEN, CDR2 SYDVKM. The full variable domain, rest sourced from reference TRBV28 and TRBJ1-5, is DVKVTQSSRYLVKRTGEKVFLECVQDMDHENMFWYRQDPGLGLRLIYFSYDVKMKEKGDIPEGYSVSREKKERFSLILESASTNQTSMYLCASTPDSTNQPQHFGDGTRLSIL.

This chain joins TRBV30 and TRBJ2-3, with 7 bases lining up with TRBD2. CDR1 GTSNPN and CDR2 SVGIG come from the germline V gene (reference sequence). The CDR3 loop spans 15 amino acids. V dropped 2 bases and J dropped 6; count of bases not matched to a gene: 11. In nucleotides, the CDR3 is TGTGCCTGGAGTTTAGGCGGGGGAGCATGGGATACGCAGTATTTT. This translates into CAWSLGGGAWDTQYF. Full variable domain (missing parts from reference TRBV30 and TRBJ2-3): SQTIHQWPATLVQPVGSPLSLECTVEGTSNPNLYWYRQAAGRGLQLLFYSVGIGQISSEVPQNLSASRPQDRQFILSSKKLLLSDSGFYLCAWSLGGGAWDTQYFGPGTRLTVL.

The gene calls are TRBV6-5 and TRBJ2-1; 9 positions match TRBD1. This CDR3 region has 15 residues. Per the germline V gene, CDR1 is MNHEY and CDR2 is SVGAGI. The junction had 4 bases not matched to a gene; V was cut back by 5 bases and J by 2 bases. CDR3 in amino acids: CASSHRDRAYNEQFF. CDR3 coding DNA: TGTGCCAGCAGTCACCGGGACAGGGCCTACAATGAGCAGTTCTTC.

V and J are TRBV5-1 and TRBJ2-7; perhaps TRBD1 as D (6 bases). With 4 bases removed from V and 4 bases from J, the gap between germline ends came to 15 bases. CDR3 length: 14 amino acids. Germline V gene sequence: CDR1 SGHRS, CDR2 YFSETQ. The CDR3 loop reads CASSPADRRYEQYF. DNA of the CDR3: TGCGCCAGCAGCCCGGCTGACAGGAGGTACGAGCAGTACTTC.

CDR3: CASSQDRGGNEKLFF. In DNA, the CDR3 is TGTGCCAGCAGTCAAGACAGGGGTGGTAATGAAAAACTGTTTTTT. The chain links TRBV28 to TRBJ1-4; 8 nucleotides line up with TRBD1. In germline, CDR1 is MDHEN, CDR2 SYDVKM. The CDR3 covers 15 residues. J lost 4 bases, V lost 5 bases, and 6 bases had no gene match.

The CDR3 nucleotides read TGTGCCAGCAGAGTCGACAGGGTGAACACCGGGGAGCTGTTTTTT. Protein: CASRVDRVNTGELFF. This chain connects TRBV28 to TRBJ2-2; 7 bases match TRBD1. Trimming removed 6 bases from V and 1 base from J; junction bases left unmatched: 5. Germline-derived CDR1 and CDR2 are MDHEN and SYDVKM. The CDR3 is 15 residues long.

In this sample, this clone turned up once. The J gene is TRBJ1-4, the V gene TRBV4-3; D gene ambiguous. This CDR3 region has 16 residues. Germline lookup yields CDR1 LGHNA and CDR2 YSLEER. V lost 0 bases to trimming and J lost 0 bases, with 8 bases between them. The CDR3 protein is CASSQDRAATNEKLFF. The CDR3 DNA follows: TGCGCCAGCAGCCAAGATAGAGCTGCAACTAATGAAAAACTGTTTTTT.

This CDR3 reads CASGDRANTGELFF. DNA of the CDR3: TGTGCCAGCGGGGACAGGGCGAACACCGGGGAGCTGTTTTTT. The chain is built from TRBV2 and TRBJ2-2; TRBD1 matches 9 bases. The CDR3 runs to 14 residues. V was clipped by 8 bases and J by 0 bases; unmatched bases: 1. CDR1 is SNHLY, CDR2 FYNNEI, per germline. Combining the CDR3 with reference TRBV2 and TRBJ2-2 gives the whole variable domain EPEVTQTPSHQVTQMGQEVILRCVPISNHLYFYWYRQILGQKVEFLVSFYNNEISEKSEIFDDQFSVERPDGSNFTLKIRSTKLEDSAMYFCASGDRANTGELFFGEGSRLTVL.

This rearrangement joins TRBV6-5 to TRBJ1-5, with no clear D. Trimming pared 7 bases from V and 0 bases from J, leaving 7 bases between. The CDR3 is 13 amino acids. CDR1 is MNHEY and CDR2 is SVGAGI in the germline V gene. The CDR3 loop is CASMEVSNQPQHF. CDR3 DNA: TGTGCCAGCATGGAGGTTAGCAATCAGCCCCAGCATTTT.

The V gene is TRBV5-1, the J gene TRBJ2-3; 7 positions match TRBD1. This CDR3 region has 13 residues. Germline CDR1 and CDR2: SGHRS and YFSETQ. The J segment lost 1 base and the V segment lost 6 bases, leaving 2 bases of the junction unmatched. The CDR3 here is CASTGTGTDTQYF. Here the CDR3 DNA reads TGCGCCAGCACCGGGACAGGCACAGATACGCAGTATTTT.

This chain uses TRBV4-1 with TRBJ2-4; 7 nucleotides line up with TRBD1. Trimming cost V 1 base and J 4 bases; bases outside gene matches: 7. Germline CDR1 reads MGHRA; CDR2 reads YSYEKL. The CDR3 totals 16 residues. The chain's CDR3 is CASSQGIGTAKNIQYF. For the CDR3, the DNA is TGCGCCAGCAGCCAAGGCATAGGGACAGCGAAAAACATTCAGTACTTC.

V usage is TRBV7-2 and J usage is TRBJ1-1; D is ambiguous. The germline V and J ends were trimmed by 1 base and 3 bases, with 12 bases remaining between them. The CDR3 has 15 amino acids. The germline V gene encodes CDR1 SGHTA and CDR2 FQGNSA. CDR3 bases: TGTGCCAGCAGCTTAGGGAGTGGACTATACACTGAAGCTTTCTTT. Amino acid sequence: CASSLGSGLYTEAFF.

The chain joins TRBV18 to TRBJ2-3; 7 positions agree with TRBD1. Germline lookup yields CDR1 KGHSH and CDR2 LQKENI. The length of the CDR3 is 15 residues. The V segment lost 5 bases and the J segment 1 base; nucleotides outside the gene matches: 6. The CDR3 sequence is CASSRRQGGTDTQYF. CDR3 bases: TGTGCCAGCTCAAGGAGGCAGGGGGGCACAGATACGCAGTATTTT.

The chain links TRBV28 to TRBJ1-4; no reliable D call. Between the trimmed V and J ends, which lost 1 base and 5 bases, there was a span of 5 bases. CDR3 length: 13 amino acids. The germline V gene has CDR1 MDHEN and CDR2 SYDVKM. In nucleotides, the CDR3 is TGTGCCAGCAGTTTATTGCGGAATGAAAAACTGTTTTTT. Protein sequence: CASSLLRNEKLFF.

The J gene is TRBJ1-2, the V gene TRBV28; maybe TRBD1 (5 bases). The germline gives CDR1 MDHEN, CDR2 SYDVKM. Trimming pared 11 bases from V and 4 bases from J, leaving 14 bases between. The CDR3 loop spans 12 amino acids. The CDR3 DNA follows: TGTGCCGGCGGAAAGACAGCCTATGGCTACACCTTC. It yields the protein CAGGKTAYGYTF.

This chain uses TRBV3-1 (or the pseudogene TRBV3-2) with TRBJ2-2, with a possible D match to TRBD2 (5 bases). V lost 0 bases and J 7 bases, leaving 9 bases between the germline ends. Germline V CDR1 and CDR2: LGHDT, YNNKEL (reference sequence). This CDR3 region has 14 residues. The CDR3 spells CASSQEGVGGELFF. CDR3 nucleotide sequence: TGTGCCAGCAGCCAAGAGGGAGTGGGCGGGGAGCTGTTTTTT.

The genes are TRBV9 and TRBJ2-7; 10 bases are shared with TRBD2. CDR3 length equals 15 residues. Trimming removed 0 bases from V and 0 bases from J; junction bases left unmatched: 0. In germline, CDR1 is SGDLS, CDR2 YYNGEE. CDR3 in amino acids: CASSVGTSGSYEQYF. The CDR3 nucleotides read TGTGCCAGCAGCGTAGGGACTAGCGGCTCCTACGAGCAGTACTTC.